This T cell receptor beta chain was obtained from a study of T cells in Graves' hyperthyroidism and ophthalmopathy. Amplification of TCR beta CDR3 regions was performed using RNA transcripts as template. Using the HTBI primer set, a first-round RT-PCR was run on the TCR CDR3. One entry per CDR3 protein, called by TCRdb with MiXCR from the multiplex PCR reads. Of about 840,000 distinct CDR3 sequences listed, roughly 40% were seen once; the top ten hold approximately 8.7%. With 3 bases removed from V and 0 bases from J, the gap between germline ends came to 6 bases. CDR1 SEHNR and CDR2 FQNEAQ come from the germline V gene (reference sequence). This CDR3 is 14 amino acids long.

This receptor was obtained from a man aged 18 to 29 with Graves' hyperthyroidism. The chain links TRBV7-9 to TRBJ1-3; D gene ambiguous. The sequencing sample was made of blood. The CDR3 region has the DNA TGTGCCAGCAGCTTCTCCAGCTCTGGAAACACCATATATTTT. Its translation: CASSFSSSGNTIYF.